The TCR beta chain under discussion was sequenced for a study of T cells in Graves' hyperthyroidism and ophthalmopathy. TCR beta CDR3 region amplification was performed from RNA transcripts. First-round RT-PCR targeting the TCR CDR3 was performed with the HTBI primer set. MiXCR, run by TCRdb on the multiplex PCR reads, gives a single entry per CDR3 protein. The table has over 500,000 distinct CDR3 sequences, 17% seen once; the top ten hold approximately 16%. From germline, CDR1 is SGHRS and CDR2 YFSETQ. This CDR3 has 14 amino acids. The V and J ends lost 4 bases and 7 bases, in that order; junction bases with no gene match: 10.

The J gene is TRBJ1-1, the V gene TRBV5-1, with 7 bases fitting TRBD1. Sequencing was performed on blood. This clonotype originated in a woman under 30 with Graves' ophthalmopathy. CDR3 region: CASSAPTGAVEAFF. The CDR3 DNA sequence: TGCGCCAGCAGCGCCCCAACAGGGGCGGTTGAAGCTTTCTTT. The variable domain in full, with the rest retrieved from reference TRBV5-1 and TRBJ1-1, is KAGVTQTPRYLIKTRGQQVTLSCSPISGHRSVSWYQQTPGQGLQFLFEYFSETQRNKGNFPGRFSGRQFSNSRSEMNVSTLELGDSALYLCASSAPTGAVEAFFGQGTRLTVV.